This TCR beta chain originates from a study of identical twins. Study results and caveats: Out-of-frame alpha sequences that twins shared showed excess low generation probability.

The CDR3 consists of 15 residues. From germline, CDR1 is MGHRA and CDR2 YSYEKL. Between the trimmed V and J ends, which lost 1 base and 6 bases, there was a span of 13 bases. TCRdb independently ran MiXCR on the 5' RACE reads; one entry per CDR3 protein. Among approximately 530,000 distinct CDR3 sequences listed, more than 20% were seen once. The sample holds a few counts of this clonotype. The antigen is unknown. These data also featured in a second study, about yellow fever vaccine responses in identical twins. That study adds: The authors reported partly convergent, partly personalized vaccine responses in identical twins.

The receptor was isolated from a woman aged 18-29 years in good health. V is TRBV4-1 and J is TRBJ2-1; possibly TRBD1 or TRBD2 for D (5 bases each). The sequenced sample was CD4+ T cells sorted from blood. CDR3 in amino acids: CASSQVAGRVNEQFF. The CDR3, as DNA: TGCGCCAGCAGCCAAGTGGCAGGGCGGGTCAATGAGCAGTTCTTC.